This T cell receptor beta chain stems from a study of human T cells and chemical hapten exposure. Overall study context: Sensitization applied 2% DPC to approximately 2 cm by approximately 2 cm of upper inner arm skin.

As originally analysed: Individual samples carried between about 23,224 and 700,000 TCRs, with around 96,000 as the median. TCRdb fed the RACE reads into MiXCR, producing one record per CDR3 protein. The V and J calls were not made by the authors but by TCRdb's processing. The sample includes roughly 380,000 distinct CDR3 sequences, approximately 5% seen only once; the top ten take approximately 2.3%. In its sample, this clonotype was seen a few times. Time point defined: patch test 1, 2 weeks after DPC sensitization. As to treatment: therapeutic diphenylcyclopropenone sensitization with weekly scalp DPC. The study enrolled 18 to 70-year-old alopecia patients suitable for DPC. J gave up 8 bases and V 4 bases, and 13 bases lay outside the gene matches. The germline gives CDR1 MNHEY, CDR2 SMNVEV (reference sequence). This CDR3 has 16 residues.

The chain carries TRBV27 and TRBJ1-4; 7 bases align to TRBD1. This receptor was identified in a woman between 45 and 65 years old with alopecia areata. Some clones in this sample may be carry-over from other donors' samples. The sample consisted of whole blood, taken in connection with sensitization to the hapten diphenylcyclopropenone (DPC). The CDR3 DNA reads TGTGCCAGCAGTTCCACAGGGACAGATTCGAAGGAAAAACTGTTTTTT. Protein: CASSSTGTDSKEKLFF.